The 4 T cell receptor beta chains listed next were all sequenced from one sample in a study of human T cells and chemical hapten exposure. Regarding time point: patch test 1, 2 weeks after DPC sensitization. The treatment was: therapeutic diphenylcyclopropenone sensitization with weekly scalp DPC. TCRdb redid the calling of the RACE reads with MiXCR, one entry per CDR3 protein. Found here are about 360,000 distinct CDR3 sequences, approximately 5.1% of them singletons; the top ten hold approximately 2.3%. Material: whole blood, obtained in connection with sensitization to the hapten diphenylcyclopropenone (DPC). The receptors originated from a woman between 50 and 59 years old with alopecia areata. Some clones in this sample may be carry-over from other donors' samples.

This clonotype has just one count. V usage is TRBV30 and J usage is TRBJ1-2; D is perhaps TRBD1 (5 bases). Trimming pared 4 bases from V and 8 bases from J, leaving 14 bases between. CDR3 length equals 12 residues. Germline V gene sequence: CDR1 GTSNPN, CDR2 SVGIG (reference sequence). The CDR3 is CAWTVGGYGYTF. CDR3 coding DNA: TGTGCCTGGACCGTTGGGGGATACGGCTACACCTTC.

In its sample, this clonotype was seen a few times. The CDR3 DNA is TGTGCCAGCTACCGACAGGGCAACACCGGGGAGCTGTTTTTT. Its translation: CASYRQGNTGELFF. The chain uses TRBV6-1 and TRBJ2-2, with 7 positions matching TRBD1. Germline CDR1 is MNHNS and CDR2 is SASEGT. There are 14 residues in the CDR3. Trimming cost V 8 bases and J 2 bases; bases outside gene matches: 5.

This clonotype came up many times. V is TRBV7-3 and J is TRBJ1-1, with D hard to call. The V and J ends lost 2 bases and 0 bases respectively, with 10 bases between them. This CDR3 is 15 amino acids long. In germline, CDR1 is SGHTA, CDR2 FQGTGA. The CDR3 DNA reads as TGTGCCAGCAGCTTAGGCGGGAAAATGAACACTGAAGCTTTCTTT. This codes for CASSLGGKMNTEAFF.

Ten or more counts support this clonotype. The chain joins TRBV5-5 to TRBJ2-6, with D uncertain. The CDR3 runs to 14 residues. In germline, CDR1 is SGHKS, CDR2 YYEKEE (reference sequence). Trimming stripped 0 bases from V and 4 bases from J, with 5 bases between. The chain's CDR3 is CASSLGLGANVLTF. Here the CDR3 DNA reads TGTGCCAGCAGCTTGGGTCTCGGGGCCAACGTCCTGACTTTC.